Listed below are T cell receptor beta chains from one sample, sequenced in a study of control samples from healthy donors and cancer patients. The table came from immunoSEQ multiplex PCR; TCRdb's copy has only in-frame clones and leaves some out. The repertoire holds roughly 52,000 clones, with roughly 96% as singletons. The material sequenced was blood. All receptors come from a woman in her 30s in good health. The CDR3 runs from the conserved cysteine through the conserved F or W. Each record gives: CDR3 length, clone size, V gene, D gene, J gene, CDR3 protein, CDR3 DNA. A D gene is named only where the DNA matches it firmly. The size entry is marked missing in some rows and otherwise reads once, few, many or a size class.

16,NA,TRBV10-3,TRBD2,TRBJ2-3,CATIAGGGPPRDTQYF,TGTGCCACCATAGCGGGAGGAGGGCCCCCGAGGGATACGCAGTATTTT
16,NA,TRBV2,NA,TRBJ2-7,CASSEGSSQAGYEQYF,TGTGCCAGCAGTGAAGGAAGCAGTCAAGCGGGCTACGAGCAGTACTTC
16,NA,TRBV5-1,NA,TRBJ2-3,CASSSTPSQRTDTQYF,TGCGCCAGCAGCTCCACACCATCTCAGCGCACAGATACGCAGTATTTT
13,NA,TRBV5-1,NA,TRBJ2-7,CASSSAGSYEQYF,TGCGCCAGCAGCTCGGCGGGCTCCTACGAGCAGTACTTC
18,NA,TRBV6-1,TRBD2,TRBJ2-3,CASSGTGSLAGGGDTQYF,TGTGCCAGCAGTGGGACAGGTTCACTAGCGGGGGGCGGCGATACGCAGTATTTT
14,once,TRBV4-1,TRBD2,TRBJ2-5,CASSQGEREGTQYF,TGCGCCAGCAGCCAGGGGGAACGGGAGGGGACCCAGTACTTC
19,NA,TRBV3-1/TRBV3-2,TRBD2,TRBJ2-5,CASSLYLNSGGDTQETQYF,TGTGCCAGCAGTCTATACCTCAATAGCGGGGGAGACACCCAAGAGACCCAGTACTTC
13,NA,TRBV2,NA,TRBJ2-1,CASSDPSVSEQFF,TGTGCCAGCAGTGACCCTAGCGTGAGTGAGCAGTTCTTC
14,once,TRBV7-2,TRBD1,TRBJ1-6,CASSPTGGNSPLHF,TGTGCCAGCAGCCCAACAGGGGGCAATTCACCCCTCCACTTT
16,NA,TRBV4-1,TRBD2,TRBJ2-7,CASSPTLAGGTYEQYF,TGCGCCAGCAGCCCGACTCTAGCGGGAGGAACCTACGAGCAGTACTTC
14,NA,TRBV10-1,NA,TRBJ2-1,CASSEGTSDNEQFF,TGCGCCAGCAGTGAAGGAACCAGTGACAATGAGCAGTTCTTC
11,NA,TRBV24-1,NA,TRBJ2-3,CATKDGDTQYF,TGTGCCACCAAAGATGGAGATACGCAGTATTTT
13,NA,TRBV5-1,NA,TRBJ1-2,CASSLNRPEGYTF,TGCGCCAGCAGCCTCAACCGGCCGGAGGGCTACACCTTC
12,NA,TRBV5-5,NA,TRBJ1-1,CASSLRASEAFF,TGTGCCAGCAGCTTGCGGGCTTCTGAAGCTTTCTTT
11,once,TRBV28,NA,TRBJ2-1,CASTRRDEQFF,TGTGCCAGCACTCGGCGGGATGAGCAGTTCTTC
13,NA,TRBV2,TRBD1,TRBJ1-5,CASRTGDNQPQHF,TGTGCCAGCAGGACAGGGGATAATCAGCCCCAGCATTTT
17,NA,TRBV21-1,NA,TRBJ2-1,CASTKPSAGGSYNEQFF,TGTGCCAGCACCAAACCCTCAGCGGGGGGCTCCTACAATGAGCAGTTCTTC
15,NA,TRBV19,NA,TRBJ1-5,CASKKTGDSNQPQHF,TGTGCCAGTAAAAAGACCGGGGATAGCAATCAGCCCCAGCATTTT
20,NA,TRBV7-8,TRBD2,TRBJ2-1,CASRSGTGLVLSRSLNEQFF,TGTGCCAGCAGGTCCGGGACGGGACTAGTTTTAAGCCGAAGTTTAAATGAGCAGTTCTTC
15,NA,TRBV25-1,NA,TRBJ2-5,CASSSNQDRKETQYF,TGTGCCAGCAGTAGCAACCAGGACAGAAAAGAGACCCAGTACTTC
16,NA,TRBV7-3,TRBD2,TRBJ2-1,CASSLGVLAGHNEQFF,TGTGCCAGCAGCTTAGGGGTACTAGCGGGGCACAATGAGCAGTTCTTC
16,NA,TRBV28,TRBD1,TRBJ1-5,CASSLWEGQALQPQHF,TGTGCCAGCAGTTTATGGGAGGGACAGGCACTTCAGCCCCAGCATTTT